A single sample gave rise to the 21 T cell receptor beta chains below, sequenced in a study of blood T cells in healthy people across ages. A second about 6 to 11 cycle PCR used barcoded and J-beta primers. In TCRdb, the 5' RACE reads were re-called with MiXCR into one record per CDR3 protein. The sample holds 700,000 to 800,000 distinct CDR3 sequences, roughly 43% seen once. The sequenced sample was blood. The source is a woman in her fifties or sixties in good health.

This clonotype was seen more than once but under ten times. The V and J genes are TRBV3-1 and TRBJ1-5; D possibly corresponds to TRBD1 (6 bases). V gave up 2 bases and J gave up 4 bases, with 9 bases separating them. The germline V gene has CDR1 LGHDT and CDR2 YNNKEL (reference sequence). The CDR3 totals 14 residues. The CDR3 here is CASSQTTGNQPQHF. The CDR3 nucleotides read TGTGCCAGCAGCCAAACTACAGGGAATCAGCCCCAGCATTTT.

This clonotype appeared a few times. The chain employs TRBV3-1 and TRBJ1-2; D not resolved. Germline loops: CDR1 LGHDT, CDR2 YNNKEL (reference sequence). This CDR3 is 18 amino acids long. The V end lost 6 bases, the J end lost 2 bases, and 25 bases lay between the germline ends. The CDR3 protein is CASSPHFGLFDGNYGYTF. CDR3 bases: TGTGCCAGCAGTCCACACTTTGGCCTCTTCGACGGGAACTATGGCTACACCTTC.

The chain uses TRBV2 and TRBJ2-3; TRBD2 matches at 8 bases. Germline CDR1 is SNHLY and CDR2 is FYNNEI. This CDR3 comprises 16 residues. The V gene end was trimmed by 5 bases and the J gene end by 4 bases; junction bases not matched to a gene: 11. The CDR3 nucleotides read TGTGCCAGCAGTCGAATCAAGCGGGAGTCGGCAGATACGCAGTATTTT. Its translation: CASSRIKRESADTQYF.

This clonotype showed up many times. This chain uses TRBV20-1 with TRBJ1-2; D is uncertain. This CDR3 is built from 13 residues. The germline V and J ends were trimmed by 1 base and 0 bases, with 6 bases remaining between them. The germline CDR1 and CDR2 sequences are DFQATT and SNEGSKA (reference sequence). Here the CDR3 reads CSARGVTNYGYTF. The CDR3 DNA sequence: TGCAGTGCTAGAGGTGTTACTAACTATGGCTACACCTTC.

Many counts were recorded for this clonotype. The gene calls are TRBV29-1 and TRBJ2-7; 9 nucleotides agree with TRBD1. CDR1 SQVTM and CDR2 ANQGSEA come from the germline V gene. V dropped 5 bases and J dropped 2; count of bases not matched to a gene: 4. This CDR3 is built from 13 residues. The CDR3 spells CSVRGTGTYEQYF. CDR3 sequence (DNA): TGCAGCGTTCGCGGGACAGGGACCTACGAGCAGTACTTC.

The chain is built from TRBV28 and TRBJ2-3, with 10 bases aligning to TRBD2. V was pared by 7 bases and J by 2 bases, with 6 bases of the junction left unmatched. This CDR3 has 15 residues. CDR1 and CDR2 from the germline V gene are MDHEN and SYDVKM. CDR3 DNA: TGTGCCAGCAATGAACTAGCGGGACTCACAGATACGCAGTATTTT. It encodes CASNELAGLTDTQYF.

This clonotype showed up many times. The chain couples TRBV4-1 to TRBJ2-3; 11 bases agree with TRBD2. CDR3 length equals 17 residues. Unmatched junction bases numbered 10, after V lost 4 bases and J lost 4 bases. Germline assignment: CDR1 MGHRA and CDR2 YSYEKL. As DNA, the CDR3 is TGCGCCAGCAGCCGTCTGACTAGCGGGGAGATCCCAGATACGCAGTATTTT. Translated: CASSRLTSGEIPDTQYF.

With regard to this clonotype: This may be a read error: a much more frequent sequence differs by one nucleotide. CDR3 residues: CASSSTSGANSYKQYF. The CDR3 region has the DNA TGCGCCAGCAGCTCGACTAGCGGGGCTAACTCCTACAAGCAGTACTTC. The chain is built from TRBV5-1 and TRBJ2-1, with 11 nucleotides matching TRBD2. The J call may not be correct, given that the DNA end is closer to TRBJ2-7. The CDR3 runs to 16 residues. Germline CDR1 and CDR2: SGHRS and YFSETQ.

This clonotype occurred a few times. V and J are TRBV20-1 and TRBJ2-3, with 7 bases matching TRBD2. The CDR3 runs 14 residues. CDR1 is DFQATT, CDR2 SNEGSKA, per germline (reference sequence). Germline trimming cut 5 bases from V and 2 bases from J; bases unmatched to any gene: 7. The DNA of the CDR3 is TGCAGTGCTGTAGGACTAGGCCTCACAGATACGCAGTATTTT. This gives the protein CSAVGLGLTDTQYF.

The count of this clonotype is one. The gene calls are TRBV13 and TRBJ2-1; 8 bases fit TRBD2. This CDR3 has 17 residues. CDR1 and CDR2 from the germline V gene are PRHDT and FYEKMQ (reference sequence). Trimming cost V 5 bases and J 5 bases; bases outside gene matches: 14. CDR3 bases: TGTGCCAGCAGCCGGAAAGGGATAGCGGGGAAAAACAATGAGCAGTTCTTC. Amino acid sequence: CASSRKGIAGKNNEQFF.

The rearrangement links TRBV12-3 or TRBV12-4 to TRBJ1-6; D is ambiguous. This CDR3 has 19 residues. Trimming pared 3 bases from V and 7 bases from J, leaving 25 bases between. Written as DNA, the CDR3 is TGTGCCAGCAGTTTCGCGGCCTCTGGGTGGACGGACCTAAATTCACCCCTCCACTTT. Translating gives CASSFAASGWTDLNSPLHF.

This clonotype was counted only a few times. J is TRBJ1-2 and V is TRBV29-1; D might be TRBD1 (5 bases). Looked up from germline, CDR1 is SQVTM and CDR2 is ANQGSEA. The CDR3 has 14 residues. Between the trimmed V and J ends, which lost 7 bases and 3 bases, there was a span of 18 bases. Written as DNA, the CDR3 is TGCAGCGCCACTTGGGAGGGGTTTCACTATGGCTACACCTTC. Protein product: CSATWEGFHYGYTF.

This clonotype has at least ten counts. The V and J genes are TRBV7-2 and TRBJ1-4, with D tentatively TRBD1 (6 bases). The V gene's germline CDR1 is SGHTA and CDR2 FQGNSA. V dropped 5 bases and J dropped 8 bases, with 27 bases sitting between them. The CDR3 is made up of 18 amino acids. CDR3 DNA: TGTGCCAGCAGCCACACAATGACTAAACAGGGATGGGGAGAAAAACTGTTTTTT. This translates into CASSHTMTKQGWGEKLFF.

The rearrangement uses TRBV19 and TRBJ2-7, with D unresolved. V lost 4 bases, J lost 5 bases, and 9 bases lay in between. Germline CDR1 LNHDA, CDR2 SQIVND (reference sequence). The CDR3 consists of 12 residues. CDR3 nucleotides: TGTGCCAGTAGTAGCGGTCCCCACGAGCAGTACTTC. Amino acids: CASSSGPHEQYF.

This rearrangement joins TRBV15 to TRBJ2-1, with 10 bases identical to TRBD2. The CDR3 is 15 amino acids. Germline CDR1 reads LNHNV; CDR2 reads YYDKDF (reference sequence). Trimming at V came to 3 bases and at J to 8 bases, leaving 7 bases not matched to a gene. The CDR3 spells CATSRRSGGADEQFF. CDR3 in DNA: TGTGCCACCAGCAGGAGAAGCGGGGGGGCCGATGAGCAGTTCTTC.

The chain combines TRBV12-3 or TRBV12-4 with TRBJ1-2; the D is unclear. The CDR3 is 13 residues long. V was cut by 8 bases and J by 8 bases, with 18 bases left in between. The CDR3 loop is CASHTALGGGYTF. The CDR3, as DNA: TGTGCCAGCCATACCGCCTTGGGAGGCGGCTACACCTTC.

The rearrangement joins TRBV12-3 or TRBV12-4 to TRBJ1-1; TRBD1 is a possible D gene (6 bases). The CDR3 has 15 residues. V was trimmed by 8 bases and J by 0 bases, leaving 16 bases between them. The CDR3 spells CASVLGGGVNTEAFF. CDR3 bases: TGTGCCAGCGTTCTAGGGGGAGGGGTGAACACTGAAGCTTTCTTT.

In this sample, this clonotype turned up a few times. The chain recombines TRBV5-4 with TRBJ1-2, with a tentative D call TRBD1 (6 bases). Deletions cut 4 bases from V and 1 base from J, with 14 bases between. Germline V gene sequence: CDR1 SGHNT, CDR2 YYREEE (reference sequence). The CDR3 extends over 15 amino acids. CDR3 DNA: TGTGCCAGCAGCACACCGAGGACAGATAACTATGGCTACACCTTC. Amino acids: CASSTPRTDNYGYTF. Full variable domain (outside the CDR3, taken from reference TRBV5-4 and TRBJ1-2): ETGVTQSPTHLIKTRGQQVTLRCSSQSGHNTVSWYQQALGQGPQFIFQYYREEENGRGNFPPRFSGLQFPNYSSELNVNALELDDSALYLCASSTPRTDNYGYTFGSGTRLTVV.

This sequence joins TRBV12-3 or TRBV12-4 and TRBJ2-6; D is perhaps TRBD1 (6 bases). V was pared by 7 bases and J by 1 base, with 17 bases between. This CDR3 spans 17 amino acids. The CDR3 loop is CASTKGEPGSGANVLTF. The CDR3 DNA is TGTGCCAGCACCAAGGGGGAGCCTGGTTCTGGGGCCAACGTCCTGACTTTC.

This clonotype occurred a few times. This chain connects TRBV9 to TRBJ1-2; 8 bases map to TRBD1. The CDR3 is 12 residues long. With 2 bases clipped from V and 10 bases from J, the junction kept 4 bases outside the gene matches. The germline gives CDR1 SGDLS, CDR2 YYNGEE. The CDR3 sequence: CASSVSQGAYTF. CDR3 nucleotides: TGTGCCAGCAGCGTCAGCCAGGGGGCCTACACCTTC.

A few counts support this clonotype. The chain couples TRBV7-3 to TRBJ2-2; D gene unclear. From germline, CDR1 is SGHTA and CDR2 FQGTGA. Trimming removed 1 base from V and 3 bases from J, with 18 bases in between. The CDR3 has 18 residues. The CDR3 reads CASSLKGTVALDTGELFF. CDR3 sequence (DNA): TGTGCCAGCAGCTTAAAAGGAACGGTCGCATTGGACACCGGGGAGCTGTTTTTT.